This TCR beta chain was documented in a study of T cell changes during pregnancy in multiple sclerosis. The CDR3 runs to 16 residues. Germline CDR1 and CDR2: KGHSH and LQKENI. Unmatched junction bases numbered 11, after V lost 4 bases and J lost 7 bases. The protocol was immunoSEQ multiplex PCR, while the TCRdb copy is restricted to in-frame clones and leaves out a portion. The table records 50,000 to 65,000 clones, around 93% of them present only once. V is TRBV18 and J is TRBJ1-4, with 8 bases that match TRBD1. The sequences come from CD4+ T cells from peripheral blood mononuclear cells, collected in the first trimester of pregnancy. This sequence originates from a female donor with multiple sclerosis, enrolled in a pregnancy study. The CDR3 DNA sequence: TGTGCCAGCTCACTCGGACAGGGCCCCCTTGGTGAAAAACTGTTTTTT. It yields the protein CASSLGQGPLGEKLFF.